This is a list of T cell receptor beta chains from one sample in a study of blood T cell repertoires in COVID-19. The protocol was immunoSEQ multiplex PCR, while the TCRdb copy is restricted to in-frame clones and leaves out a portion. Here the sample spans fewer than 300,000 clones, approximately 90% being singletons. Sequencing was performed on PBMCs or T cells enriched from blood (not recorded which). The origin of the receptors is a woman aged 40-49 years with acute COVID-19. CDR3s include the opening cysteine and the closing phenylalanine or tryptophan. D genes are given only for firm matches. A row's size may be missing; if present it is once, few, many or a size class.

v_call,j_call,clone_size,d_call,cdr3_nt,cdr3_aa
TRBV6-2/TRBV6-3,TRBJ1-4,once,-,TGTGCCAGCAGTCTCTCTGAAAAACTGTTTTTT,CASSLSEKLFF
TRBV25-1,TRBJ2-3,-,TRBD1,TGTGCCAGCAGTGTCCTTGGACAGGGGCGCCCAGATACGCAGTATTTT,CASSVLGQGRPDTQYF
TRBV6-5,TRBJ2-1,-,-,TGTGCCAGCAGTCTTTCAACTAGTCTGGGTGAGCAGTTCTTC,CASSLSTSLGEQFF
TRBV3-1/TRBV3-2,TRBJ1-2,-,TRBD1,TGTGCCAGCAGCCAAGAGACAGGGTTCTATGGCTACACCTTC,CASSQETGFYGYTF
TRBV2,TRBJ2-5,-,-,TGTGCCAGCAGTGAACGTAAGGCGGGCCCACAAGAGACCCAGTACTTC,CASSERKAGPQETQYF
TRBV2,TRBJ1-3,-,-,TGTGCCAGCAGTGTTAGTGGGGGAGGTCTCCACTCTGGAAACACCATATATTTT,CASSVSGGGLHSGNTIYF
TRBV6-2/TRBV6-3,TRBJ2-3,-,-,TGTGCCAGCAGTTATACGGTGACTGCAGATACGCAGTATTTT,CASSYTVTADTQYF
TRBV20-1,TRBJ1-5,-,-,TGCAGTGCTAGTAACCCTATCGAGCCCCAGCATTTT,CSASNPIEPQHF
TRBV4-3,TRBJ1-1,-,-,TGCGCCAGCAGCCCGAGGGTTTTTAGTGAAGCTTTCTTT,CASSPRVFSEAFF
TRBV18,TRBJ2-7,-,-,TGTGCCAGCTCACAAGGTTCAGGCTACGAGCAGTACTTC,CASSQGSGYEQYF
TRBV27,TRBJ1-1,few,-,TGTGCCAGCAGTTTGGGGGGGGGCTACACTGAAGCTTTCTTT,CASSLGGGYTEAFF
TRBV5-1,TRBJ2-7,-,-,TGCGCCAGCAGCTTGGACCCGACAGGGAGGCTCTACGAGCAGTACTTC,CASSLDPTGRLYEQYF
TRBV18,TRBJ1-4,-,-,TGTGCCAGCTCACCGGGCAATGAAAAACTGTTTTTT,CASSPGNEKLFF
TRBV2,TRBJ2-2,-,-,TGTGCCAGCAGCATACTTCTTAACACCGGGGAGCTGTTTTTT,CASSILLNTGELFF
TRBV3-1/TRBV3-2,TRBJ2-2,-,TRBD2,TGTGCCAGCAGCCCTAGCGGGGAAATGAACACCGGGGAGCTGTTTTTT,CASSPSGEMNTGELFF
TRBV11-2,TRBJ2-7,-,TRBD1,TGTGCCAGCAGCCAATTGTGGACAGGTGAAAACGAGCAGTACTTC,CASSQLWTGENEQYF
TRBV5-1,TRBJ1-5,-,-,TGCGCCAGCAGCCCCACTTTAAATCAGCCCCAGCATTTT,CASSPTLNQPQHF
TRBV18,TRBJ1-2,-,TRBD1,TGTGCCAGCTCATTTACCGGGACAGGAGGCTTCTATGGCTACACCTTC,CASSFTGTGGFYGYTF
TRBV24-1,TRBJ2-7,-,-,TGTGCCACCAGTGATGCGGGGCAAGAAAAGTACTTC,CATSDAGQEKYF
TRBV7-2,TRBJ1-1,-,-,TGTGCCAGCAGGCAGGGGCGCTTGAACACTGAAGCTTTCTTT,CASRQGRLNTEAFF
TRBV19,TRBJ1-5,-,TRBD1,TGTGCCAGTGGCAGGGACAGGGGATTTTTTGGCAATCAGCCCCAGCATTTT,CASGRDRGFFGNQPQHF
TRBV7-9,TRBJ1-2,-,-,TGTGCCAGCAGCAACCAGGCGTATAACTATGGCTACACCTTC,CASSNQAYNYGYTF
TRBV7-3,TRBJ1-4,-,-,TGTGCCAGCAATATGGAGAGCTTTTTT,CASNMESFF
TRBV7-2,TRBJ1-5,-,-,TGTGCCAGCAGTGCGGGGAAGGGGCAGCCCCAGCATTTT,CASSAGKGQPQHF